Below are 30 T cell receptor beta chains sequenced from a single sample in a study of STAT3 mutations in large granular lymphocyte leukemia. Notes on the study in general: At least one immunodominant TCR beta clonotype appeared in every T-cell large granular lymphocyte leukemia patient.

For these receptors, no antigen is known. Profiled with immunoSEQ multiplex PCR; TCRdb holds only in-frame clones, not every one. Of roughly 40,000 clones listed, about 81% are singletons. Sequencing was carried out using PBMCs. The receptors come from a human donor with T large granular lymphocyte leukemia. Some clones in this sample may be carry-over from other donors' samples.

The chain joins TRBV5-1 to TRBJ2-1; TRBD1 matches 10 bases. The CDR3 is 17 residues long. Germline V lookup: CDR1 SGHRS, CDR2 YFSETQ. After removal of 0 bases from V and 4 bases from J, the junction contained 7 bases not matched to a gene. The CDR3 protein is CASSLVPVGQGYNEQFF. The CDR3 coding sequence is TGCGCCAGCAGCTTGGTGCCCGTGGGACAGGGGTACAATGAGCAGTTCTTC.

J is TRBJ1-1 and V is TRBV5-1; D might be TRBD1 (5 bases). This CDR3 has 14 amino acids. The V gene lost 4 bases and the J gene lost 1 base, with 11 bases spanning the gap. CDR1 and CDR2 from the germline V gene are SGHRS and YFSETQ. The CDR3: CASSRGTANTEAFF. In nucleotides, the CDR3 is TGCGCCAGCAGCCGCGGGACTGCGAACACTGAAGCTTTCTTT.

The table lists this clone with a count of one. The junction and the germline gene differ at one end; a read error may be behind it. The chain's CDR3 is CASRIGMGTEAFF. The CDR3 DNA reads TGTGCCAGTAGGATAGGGATGGGGACTGAAGCTTTCTTT. V and J are TRBV19 and TRBJ1-1; D is unresolved. From germline, CDR1 is LNHDA and CDR2 SQIVND (reference sequence). The CDR3 is 13 amino acids.

V and J are TRBV6-6 and TRBJ1-2, with 8 bases identical to TRBD1. The CDR3 runs 15 residues. Trimming took 5 bases from V and 7 from J; bases not matched to a gene: 12. Germline CDR1 and CDR2: MNHNY and SVGAGI (reference sequence). The CDR3 protein is CASSLASQGAGGYTF. The CDR3 region has the DNA TGTGCCAGCAGTCTCGCCTCCCAGGGGGCTGGTGGCTACACCTTC.

This sequence joins TRBV4-1 and TRBJ1-6; 7 bases map to TRBD1. The CDR3 loop spans 15 amino acids. V gave up 2 bases and J gave up 5 bases; unmatched junction bases: 3. CDR1 and CDR2 from the germline V gene are MGHRA and YSYEKL. DNA for the CDR3: TGCGCCAGCAGCCAACTAGACAGGGATAATTCACCCCTCCACTTT. It is translated as CASSQLDRDNSPLHF.

The chain uses TRBV19 and TRBJ2-2; 8 nucleotides align to TRBD1. The CDR3 consists of 16 residues. Germline V CDR1 and CDR2: LNHDA, SQIVND (reference sequence). V gave up 6 bases and J gave up 5 bases; unmatched junction bases: 11. The CDR3 protein is CASSRDRSAQTGELFF. CDR3 sequence (DNA): TGTGCCAGTAGCCGGGACAGGTCGGCGCAAACCGGGGAGCTGTTTTTT.

This CDR3 reads CASSYLRGSEAFF. The CDR3 DNA is TGTGCCAGCAGTTACTTGAGGGGGAGTGAAGCTTTCTTT. The chain couples TRBV6-5 to TRBJ1-1; tentative D call: TRBD1 (6 bases). CDR3 length equals 13 residues. Trimming took 1 base from V and 7 from J, leaving 10 bases between them. Germline values: CDR1 MNHEY, CDR2 SVGAGI.

Only one count was recorded for this clone. The chain couples TRBV28 to TRBJ1-5; the D is unclear. V lost 2 bases and J lost 5, with 10 bases in between. Germline V lookup: CDR1 MDHEN, CDR2 SYDVKM. This CDR3 region has 14 residues. The CDR3 spells CASSLVTEYQPQHF. In DNA form, the CDR3 reads TGTGCCAGCAGTTTAGTTACGGAATATCAGCCCCAGCATTTT.

The chain combines TRBV2 with TRBJ2-5; D may match TRBD1 or TRBD2 (7 bases each). V shed 8 bases and J shed 4 bases, with 14 bases lying between them. Germline V lookup: CDR1 SNHLY, CDR2 FYNNEI. The CDR3 is made up of 13 amino acids. CDR3 sequence reads: CASVRGGVETQYF. The CDR3 DNA is TGTGCCAGCGTCAGGGGGGGGGTAGAGACCCAGTACTTC.

The V and J genes are TRBV5-4 and TRBJ1-1; TRBD1 matches at 9 bases. The J segment lost 4 bases and the V segment lost 3 bases, leaving 7 bases of the junction unmatched. The germline CDR1 and CDR2 sequences are SGHNT and YYREEE (reference sequence). This CDR3 region has 15 residues. The DNA for the CDR3 is TGTGCCAGCAGCTGGTCCGGGACAGGGATCACTGAAGCTTTCTTT. Amino acid sequence: CASSWSGTGITEAFF.

This chain uses TRBV5-4 with TRBJ1-2; a possible D gene is TRBD1 (6 bases). Germline-derived CDR1 and CDR2 are SGHNT and YYREEE (reference sequence). This CDR3 is built from 15 residues. The V gene lost 5 bases and the J gene lost 5 bases, with 19 bases spanning the gap. The CDR3 DNA sequence: TGTGCCAGCAGTTCACCAGGACAGCTAGCGTATGGCTACACCTTC. Translated, it gives CASSSPGQLAYGYTF.

V is TRBV28 and J is TRBJ1-1; 9 bases are shared with TRBD1. The germline gives CDR1 MDHEN, CDR2 SYDVKM. CDR3 length: 16 amino acids. Trimming cost V 8 bases and J 0 bases; bases outside gene matches: 10. The CDR3, as DNA: TGTGCCAGCCGGGACAGGGAAAGGGGTCTGAACACTGAAGCTTTCTTT. Translating gives CASRDRERGLNTEAFF.

V gene TRBV4-1 combines with J gene TRBJ2-3; TRBD2 agrees at 9 bases. The CDR3 is made up of 15 amino acids. J lost 10 bases, V lost 1 base, and 9 bases had no gene match. Per germline, CDR1 MGHRA and CDR2 YSYEKL. This chain's CDR3 is CASSQAAGGLMPQYF. The CDR3 region has the DNA TGCGCCAGCAGCCAAGCAGCGGGGGGTCTAATGCCGCAGTATTTT.

The J gene is TRBJ2-7, the V gene TRBV27; TRBD1 aligns across 7 bases. Germline CDR1 reads MNHEY; CDR2 reads SMNVEV (reference sequence). J lost 5 bases, V lost 6 bases, and 7 bases had no gene match. There are 13 residues in the CDR3. The CDR3 spells CASSPRTGNEQYV. The CDR3 DNA is TGTGCCAGCAGCCCTAGGACAGGCAACGAGCAGTACGTC.

The V gene is TRBV5-6, the J gene TRBJ1-5; weak D call: TRBD1 (5 bases). The germline CDR1 and CDR2 sequences are SGHDT and YYEEEE. The CDR3 loop spans 13 amino acids. Deletions cut 0 bases from V and 7 bases from J, with 8 bases between. The CDR3 DNA reads as TGTGCCAGCAGCTTGGGGGGGAGGCAGCCCCAGCATTTT. Protein product: CASSLGGRQPQHF.

J is TRBJ2-5 and V is TRBV9; 7 bases map to TRBD1. V lost 3 bases, J lost 9 bases, and 11 bases stayed unmatched. The CDR3 runs 14 residues. Germline V gene lookup returns CDR1 SGDLS and CDR2 YYNGEE. The CDR3 region is CASSALEGAGAQYF. CDR3 nucleotide sequence: TGTGCCAGCAGCGCCTTAGAGGGGGCTGGGGCCCAGTACTTC. The whole variable domain, remainder taken from reference TRBV9 and TRBJ2-5, is DSGVTQTPKHLITATGQRVTLRCSPRSGDLSVYWYQQSLDQGLQFLIQYYNGEERAKGNILERFSAQQFPDLHSELNLSSLELGDSALYFCASSALEGAGAQYFGPGTRLLVL.

The V gene is TRBV28, the J gene TRBJ1-5, with TRBD1 matching over 10 bases. After removal of 7 bases from V and 3 bases from J, the junction contained 6 bases not matched to a gene. Germline V CDR1 and CDR2: MDHEN, SYDVKM. The CDR3 spans 15 residues. In DNA, the CDR3 is TGTGCCAGCAAGACGGGACAGGGGAACAATCAGCCCCAGCATTTT. This sequence encodes CASKTGQGNNQPQHF.

The V and J genes are TRBV7-9 and TRBJ2-5; 7 bases line up with TRBD2. From germline, CDR1 is SEHNR and CDR2 FQNEAQ (reference sequence). The CDR3 covers 13 residues. V shed 6 bases and J 7 bases; nucleotides not matched to a gene: 8. The CDR3 DNA reads TGTGCCAGCAGGGGAGGGATTAGTTGGACCCAGTACTTC. It encodes CASRGGISWTQYF.

This chain joins TRBV28 and TRBJ2-2; TRBD1 agrees at 9 bases. Unmatched junction bases numbered 8, after V lost 6 bases and J lost 6 bases. Germline V lookup: CDR1 MDHEN, CDR2 SYDVKM. This CDR3 spans 15 amino acids. This CDR3 is CASRGPGQGSGELFF. The CDR3 region has the DNA TGTGCCAGCAGGGGACCGGGACAGGGTTCCGGGGAGCTGTTTTTT.

This clone was observed a single time. The chain links TRBV6-6 to TRBJ2-1; tentative D call: TRBD2 (7 bases). The germline gives CDR1 MNHNY, CDR2 SVGAGI (reference sequence). The CDR3 spans 15 residues. V shed 2 bases and J shed 2 bases, with 10 bases lying between them. The CDR3 DNA is TGTGCCAGCAGTTACAAGGGGGGGGCCTACAATGAGCAGTTCTTC. Its protein product is CASSYKGGAYNEQFF.

The chain is built from TRBV10-3 and TRBJ1-1; D is undetermined. Germline V gene data show CDR1 as ENHRY and CDR2 as SYGVKD. The V end was cut by 6 bases, the J end by 5 bases, with 10 bases between. The CDR3 is 12 residues long. The CDR3 region has the DNA TGTGCCATCAGCCCCGGTGGGACTGAAGCTTTCTTT. As protein: CAISPGGTEAFF.

The chain joins TRBV7-2 to TRBJ2-7; 9 nucleotides align to TRBD1. This CDR3 is 16 amino acids long. V shed 1 base and J 3 bases; nucleotides not matched to a gene: 7. Germline V gene lookup returns CDR1 SGHTA and CDR2 FQGNSA. Here the CDR3 reads CASSLGPDRGNYEQYF. The CDR3 DNA reads as TGTGCCAGCAGCTTAGGCCCCGACAGGGGGAACTACGAGCAGTACTTC.

This chain uses TRBV16 with TRBJ2-3; the D gene is possibly TRBD1 (6 bases). V was cut by 6 bases and J by 4 bases, with 11 bases left in between. Germline CDR1 reads KGHSY; CDR2 reads FQNENV. This CDR3 is 13 amino acids long. CDR3 sequence: CASSLQGPDTQYF. The CDR3 DNA reads TGTGCCAGCAGTCTACAGGGCCCAGATACGCAGTATTTT.

V usage is TRBV5-4 and J usage is TRBJ2-3, with TRBD2 matching over 13 bases. V was pared by 3 bases and J by 6 bases, with 10 bases of the junction left unmatched. CDR3 length: 17 residues. CDR1 SGHNT and CDR2 YYREEE come from the germline V gene (reference sequence). CDR3: CASSSGLAGVSSDTQYF. The CDR3 DNA sequence: TGTGCCAGCAGCTCAGGACTAGCGGGGGTTAGCTCGGATACGCAGTATTTT.

This clone was seen once. The CDR3 nucleotides are TGTGCCAGCAGCTTCGACAGGGTCACAGATACGCAGTATTTT. It yields the protein CASSFDRVTDTQYF. The chain employs TRBV5-6 and TRBJ2-3, with 7 bases lining up with TRBD1. CDR3 length equals 14 residues. CDR1 is SGHDT, CDR2 YYEEEE, per germline. J was trimmed by 2 bases and V by 2 bases; bases with no gene match: 2.

The chain carries TRBV27 and TRBJ1-6; 7 positions match TRBD1. The trim removed 5 bases at V and 1 base at J, leaving 5 bases unmatched. CDR3 length: 16 residues. Germline CDR1 and CDR2: MNHEY and SMNVEV (reference sequence). CDR3 coding DNA: TGTGCCAGCAGTCCTCAGACAGGGTCCTATAATTCACCCCTCCACTTT. Its translation is CASSPQTGSYNSPLHF.

The chain is built from TRBV6-1 and TRBJ1-1; no reliable D call. Germline CDR1 and CDR2: MNHNS and SASEGT. This CDR3 comprises 15 residues. With 4 bases removed from V and 0 bases from J, the gap between germline ends came to 12 bases. In nucleotides, the CDR3 is TGTGCCAGCAGTGTGGTTCGGCGTTTGAACACTGAAGCTTTCTTT. The encoded protein is CASSVVRRLNTEAFF.

In this sample, this clone turned up once. The chain couples TRBV7-7 to TRBJ2-2; TRBD1 aligns across 8 bases. V shed 5 bases, J shed 7 bases, and the junction held 6 bases outside the gene matches. The CDR3 spans 14 residues. The germline V gene encodes CDR1 SSHAT and CDR2 FNYEAQ (reference sequence). The CDR3 loop reads CASSEDRAGGELFF. Written as DNA, the CDR3 is TGTGCCAGCAGCGAGGACAGGGCGGGCGGGGAGCTGTTTTTT.

CDR3 nucleotide sequence: TGTGCCAGCAGTCGACTATCCACAGATACGCAGTATTTT. Translating gives CASSRLSTDTQYF. This chain links TRBV5-8 with TRBJ2-3; D might be TRBD2 (5 bases). V was cut by 5 bases and J by 2 bases, with 9 bases left in between. The CDR3 consists of 13 residues. CDR1 and CDR2 from the germline V gene are SGHTS and YDEGEE.

The chain is built from TRBV29-1 and TRBJ2-5, with a weak D call TRBD1 (5 bases). The CDR3 sequence is 15 residues long. CDR1 and CDR2 from the germline V gene are SQVTM and ANQGSEA. Trimming pared 2 bases from V and 0 bases from J, leaving 13 bases between. The CDR3 reads CSVERGREYQETQYF. The CDR3 bases are TGCAGCGTTGAAAGGGGCAGAGAGTACCAAGAGACCCAGTACTTC. Full variable domain (rest looked up from reference TRBV29-1 and TRBJ2-5): SAVISQKPSRDICQRGTSLTIQCQVDSQVTMMFWYRQQPGQSLTLIATANQGSEATYESGFVIDKFPISRPNLTFSTLTVSNMSPEDSSIYLCSVERGREYQETQYFGPGTRLLVL.